The 2 T cell receptor beta chains given below trace back to one sample, sequenced in a study of T cell changes during pregnancy in multiple sclerosis. Only in-frame clones appear in the TCRdb table, and some are missing; sequencing was by immunoSEQ multiplex PCR. Here the sample spans tens of thousands of clones, roughly 92% being singletons. The sequencing used peripheral blood, collected after pregnancy. The receptors come from a female donor in good health, enrolled as a control in a pregnancy study.

The V and J genes are TRBV5-4 and TRBJ2-1, with 12 nucleotides matching TRBD2. CDR3 length: 17 amino acids. The J segment lost 6 bases and the V segment lost 3 bases, leaving 10 bases of the junction unmatched. Germline V gene lookup returns CDR1 SGHNT and CDR2 YYREEE (reference sequence). The CDR3 DNA is TGTGCCAGCAGCTCGCCCGCGACTAGCGGGGGCTCCAATGAGCAGTTCTTC. Its protein product is CASSSPATSGGSNEQFF.

This chain joins TRBV7-9 and TRBJ1-2; D unresolved. Germline lookup yields CDR1 SEHNR and CDR2 FQNEAQ (reference sequence). With 2 bases removed from V and 5 bases from J, the gap between germline ends came to 6 bases. The CDR3 sequence is 12 residues long. CDR3 nucleotides: TGTGCCAGCAGCTTAATTGAGTATGGCTACACCTTC. This sequence encodes CASSLIEYGYTF.